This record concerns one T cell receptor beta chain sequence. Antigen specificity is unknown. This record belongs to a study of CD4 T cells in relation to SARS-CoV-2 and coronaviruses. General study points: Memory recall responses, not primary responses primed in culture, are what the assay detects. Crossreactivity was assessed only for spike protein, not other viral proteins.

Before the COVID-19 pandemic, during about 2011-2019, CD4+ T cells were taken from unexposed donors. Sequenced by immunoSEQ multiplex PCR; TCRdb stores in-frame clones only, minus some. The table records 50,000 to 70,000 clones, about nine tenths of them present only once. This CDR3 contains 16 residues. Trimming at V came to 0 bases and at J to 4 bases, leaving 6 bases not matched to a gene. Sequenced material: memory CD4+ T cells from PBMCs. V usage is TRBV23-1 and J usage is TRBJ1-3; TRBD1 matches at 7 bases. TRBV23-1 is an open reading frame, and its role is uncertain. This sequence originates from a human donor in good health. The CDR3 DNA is TGCGCCAGCAGTCAATCCGGACCAGGGGGAGGAAACACCATATATTTT. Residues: CASSQSGPGGGNTIYF.